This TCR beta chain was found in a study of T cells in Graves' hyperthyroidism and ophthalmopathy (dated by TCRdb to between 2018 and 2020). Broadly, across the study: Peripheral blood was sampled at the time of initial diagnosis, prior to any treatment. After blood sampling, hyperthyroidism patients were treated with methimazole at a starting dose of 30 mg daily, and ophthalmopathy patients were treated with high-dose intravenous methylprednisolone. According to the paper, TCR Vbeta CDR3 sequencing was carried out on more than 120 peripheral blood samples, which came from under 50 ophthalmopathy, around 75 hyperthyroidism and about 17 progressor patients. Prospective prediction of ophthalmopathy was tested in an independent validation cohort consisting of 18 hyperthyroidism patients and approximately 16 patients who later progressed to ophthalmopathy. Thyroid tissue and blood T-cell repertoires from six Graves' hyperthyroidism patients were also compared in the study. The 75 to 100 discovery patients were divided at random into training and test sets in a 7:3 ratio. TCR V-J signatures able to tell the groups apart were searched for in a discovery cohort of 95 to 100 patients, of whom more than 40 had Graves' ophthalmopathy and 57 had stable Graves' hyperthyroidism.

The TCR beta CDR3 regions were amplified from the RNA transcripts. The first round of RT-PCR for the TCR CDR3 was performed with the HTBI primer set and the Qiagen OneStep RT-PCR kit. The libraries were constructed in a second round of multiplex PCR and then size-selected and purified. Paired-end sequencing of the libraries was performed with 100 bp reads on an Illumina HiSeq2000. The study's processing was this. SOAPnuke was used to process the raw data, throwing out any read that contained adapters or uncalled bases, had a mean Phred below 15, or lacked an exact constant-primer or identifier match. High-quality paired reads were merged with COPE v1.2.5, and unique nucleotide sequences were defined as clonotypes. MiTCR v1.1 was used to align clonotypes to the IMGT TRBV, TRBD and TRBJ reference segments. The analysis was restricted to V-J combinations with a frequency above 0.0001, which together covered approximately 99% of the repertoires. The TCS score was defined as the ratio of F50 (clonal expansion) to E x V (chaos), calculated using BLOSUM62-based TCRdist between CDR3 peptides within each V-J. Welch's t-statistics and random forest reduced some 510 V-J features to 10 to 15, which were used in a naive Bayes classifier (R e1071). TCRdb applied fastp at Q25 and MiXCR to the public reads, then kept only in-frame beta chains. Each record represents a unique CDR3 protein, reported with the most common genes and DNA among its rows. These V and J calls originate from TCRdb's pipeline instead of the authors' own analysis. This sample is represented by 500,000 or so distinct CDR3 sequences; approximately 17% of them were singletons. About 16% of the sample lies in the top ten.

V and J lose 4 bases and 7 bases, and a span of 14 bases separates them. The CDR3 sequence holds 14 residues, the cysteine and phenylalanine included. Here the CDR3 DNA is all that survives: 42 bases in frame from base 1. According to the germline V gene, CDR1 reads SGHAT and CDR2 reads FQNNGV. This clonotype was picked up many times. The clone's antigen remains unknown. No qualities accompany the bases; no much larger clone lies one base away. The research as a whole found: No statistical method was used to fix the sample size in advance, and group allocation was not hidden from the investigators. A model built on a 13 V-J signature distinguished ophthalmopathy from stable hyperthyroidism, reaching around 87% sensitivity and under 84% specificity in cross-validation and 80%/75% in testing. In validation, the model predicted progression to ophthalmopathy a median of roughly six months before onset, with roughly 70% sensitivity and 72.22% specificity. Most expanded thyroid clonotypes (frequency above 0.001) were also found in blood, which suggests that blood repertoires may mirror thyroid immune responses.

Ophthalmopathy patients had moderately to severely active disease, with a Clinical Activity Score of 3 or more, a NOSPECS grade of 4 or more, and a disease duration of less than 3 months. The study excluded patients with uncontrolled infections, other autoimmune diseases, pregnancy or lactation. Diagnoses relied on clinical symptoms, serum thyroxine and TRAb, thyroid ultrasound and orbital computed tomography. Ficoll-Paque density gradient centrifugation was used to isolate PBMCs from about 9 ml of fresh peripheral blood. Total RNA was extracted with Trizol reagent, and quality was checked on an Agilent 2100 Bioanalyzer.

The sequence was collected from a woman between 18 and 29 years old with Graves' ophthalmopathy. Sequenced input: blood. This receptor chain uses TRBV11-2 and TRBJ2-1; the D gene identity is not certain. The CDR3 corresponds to CASSSRPVVNEQFF. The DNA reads TGTGCCAGCAGCTCTAGGCCCGTTGTAAATGAGCAGTTCTTC.